The present T cell receptor (beta chain) was sequenced within a study of OX40 agonist ivuxolimab in advanced cancers. Clones were read by immunoSEQ multiplex PCR, and TCRdb kept only the in-frame ones, dropping some. The sample records 60,000 or so clones, 84% being singletons. Germline V CDR1 and CDR2: LNHDA, SQIVND (reference sequence). The length of the CDR3 is 14 residues. Between the trimmed V and J ends, which lost 2 bases and 5 bases, there was a span of 12 bases. Study observations and caveats: Low normalized T-cell clonal expansion also characterized some of the nonresponders.

Concerning this clone: Its antigen is unknown.

The sample consisted of CD4+ or CD8+ T cells sorted from blood, taken in a trial of the OX40 agonist ivuxolimab. This receptor was taken from an adult with an advanced solid tumor such as melanoma, head and neck, liver or kidney cancer. This chain uses TRBV19 with TRBJ2-5; unclear D gene. CDR3: CASSIRTGRETQYF. For the CDR3, the DNA is TGTGCCAGTAGTATACGTACGGGTCGGGAGACCCAGTACTTC. Using reference TRBV19 and TRBJ2-5 for the parts outside the CDR3, the full variable domain is DGGITQSPKYLFRKEGQNVTLSCEQNLNHDAMYWYRQDPGQGLRLIYYSQIVNDFQKGDIAEGYSVSREKKESFPLTVTSAQKNPTAFYLCASSIRTGRETQYFGPGTRLLVL.